What follows are 29 T cell receptor beta chains derived from one specimen sequenced in a study of blood T cell repertoires in COVID-19. TCRdb's copy holds only in-frame clones and misses some; the assay was immunoSEQ multiplex PCR. This sample carries about 220,000 clones, 84% of them seen once, and the ten largest clones take approximately 6.2%. The material sequenced was PBMCs or T cells enriched from blood (not recorded which). The receptors shown here come from a woman aged 40 to 55 who had recovered from COVID-19.

The chain links TRBV7-9 to TRBJ2-7, with TRBD1 matching 10 bases. This CDR3 contains 16 residues. Germline CDR1 reads SEHNR; CDR2 reads FQNEAQ (reference sequence). The junction had 6 bases not matched to a gene; V was cut back by 0 bases and J by 4 bases. The CDR3 here is CASSLAGTGVVYEQYF. In DNA, the CDR3 is TGTGCCAGCAGCTTAGCCGGGACAGGGGTGGTATACGAGCAGTACTTC.

V and J are TRBV28 and TRBJ2-6; no reliable D call. Germline V lookup: CDR1 MDHEN, CDR2 SYDVKM. The V and J ends lost 9 bases and 0 bases respectively, with 9 bases between them. The CDR3 contains 14 residues. The CDR3 DNA reads TGTGCCAGACTCGAGCGCTCTGGGGCCAACGTCCTGACTTTC. Translated: CARLERSGANVLTF.

V gene TRBV7-8 combines with J gene TRBJ2-2; the D gene is possibly TRBD2 (6 bases). The CDR3 covers 14 residues. V was trimmed by 0 bases and J by 4 bases, leaving 6 bases between them. Looked up from germline, CDR1 is SGHVS and CDR2 is FQNEAQ. CDR3 region: CASSLAGGTGELFF. The DNA of the CDR3 is TGTGCCAGCAGCTTAGCGGGGGGCACCGGGGAGCTGTTTTTT.

CDR3 nucleotides: TGCGCCAGCAGTGAGTCTATACAGGGGGCTGATGGAAACACCATATATTTT. Residues: CASSESIQGADGNTIYF. The chain combines TRBV10-2 with TRBJ1-3; the match to TRBD1 covers 9 bases. Germline CDR1 and CDR2: WSHSY and SAAADI. The CDR3 has 17 residues. V shed 0 bases, J shed 3 bases, and the junction held 6 bases outside the gene matches.

Only a few counts were recorded for this clone. This chain uses TRBV19 with TRBJ2-2; the match to TRBD2 covers 12 bases. The junction had 5 bases not matched to a gene; V was cut back by 5 bases and J by 4 bases. Germline loops: CDR1 LNHDA, CDR2 SQIVND (reference sequence). CDR3 size: 16 residues. CDR3 amino acids: CASSDRTSGVTGELFF. Here the CDR3 DNA reads TGTGCCAGTAGTGACCGGACTAGCGGGGTCACCGGGGAGCTGTTTTTT.

The genes are TRBV6-2 or TRBV6-3 and TRBJ1-5, with 7 bases that match TRBD1. Germline lookup yields CDR1 MNHEY and CDR2 SVGEGT. Trimming cost V 0 bases and J 3 bases; bases outside gene matches: 2. CDR3 size: 15 residues. Here the CDR3 reads CASSYSTGFNQPQHF. The CDR3 DNA reads TGTGCCAGCAGTTACTCGACAGGGTTCAATCAGCCCCAGCATTTT.

The V and J genes are TRBV5-1 and TRBJ2-1, with TRBD2 as a possible D gene (7 bases). This CDR3 has 15 amino acids. Germline V gene data show CDR1 as SGHRS and CDR2 as YFSETQ. The V gene lost 0 bases and the J gene lost 9 bases, with 16 bases spanning the gap. CDR3 DNA sequence: TGCGCCAGCAGCTTGGGTCCGGGGGGCCTCATTGAGCAGTTCTTC. Translating it yields CASSLGPGGLIEQFF.

CDR3 residues: CASSLQGYEQYV. CDR3 nucleotide sequence: TGTGCCAGCAGCTTACAGGGATACGAGCAGTACGTC. The gene calls are TRBV5-4 and TRBJ2-7; D is possibly TRBD1 (6 bases). The CDR3 runs to 12 residues. V dropped 2 bases and J dropped 4 bases, with 7 bases sitting between them. Germline V gene lookup returns CDR1 SGHNT and CDR2 YYREEE (reference sequence).

V is TRBV7-9 and J is TRBJ2-7, with D perhaps matching TRBD2 (6 bases). V was pared by 6 bases and J by 3 bases, with 9 bases between. This CDR3 has 12 residues. The germline V gene encodes CDR1 SEHNR and CDR2 FQNEAQ (reference sequence). The CDR3 nucleotides are TGTGCCAGCAGGGAGGGCGGCTACGAGCAGTACTTC. It specifies CASREGGYEQYF.

This chain joins TRBV19 and TRBJ1-1; 7 nucleotides match TRBD1. Germline V gene lookup returns CDR1 LNHDA and CDR2 SQIVND (reference sequence). V dropped 6 bases and J dropped 4; count of bases not matched to a gene: 8. There are 14 residues in the CDR3. The CDR3: CASRLTGKSTEAFF. CDR3 DNA: TGTGCCAGTAGGTTGACAGGGAAGAGCACTGAAGCTTTCTTT.

This rearrangement joins TRBV5-6 to TRBJ2-2; 8 bases match TRBD1. The CDR3 sequence is 16 residues long. In germline, CDR1 is SGHDT, CDR2 YYEEEE. Trimming removed 4 bases from V and 1 base from J; junction bases left unmatched: 6. CDR3 loop: CASSPSGQGNTGELFF. The CDR3, as DNA: TGTGCCAGCAGCCCCTCCGGACAGGGGAACACCGGGGAGCTGTTTTTT.

This rearrangement joins TRBV2 to TRBJ2-3, with TRBD2 matching over 7 bases. Germline trimming cut 6 bases from V and 4 bases from J; bases unmatched to any gene: 10. Germline assignment: CDR1 SNHLY and CDR2 FYNNEI. The CDR3 is made up of 15 amino acids. The CDR3 bases are TGTGCCAGCAGCCGAGGACTAGAAAGGGCAGATACGCAGTATTTT. It codes for CASSRGLERADTQYF.

The rearrangement links TRBV4-1 to TRBJ1-5, with 8 bases identical to TRBD1. Germline trimming cut 0 bases from V and 0 bases from J; bases unmatched to any gene: 4. CDR3 length: 17 residues. CDR1 is MGHRA and CDR2 is YSYEKL in the germline V gene. The CDR3 DNA reads TGCGCCAGCAGCCAAGAGGCCGGACAGGGTAGCAATCAGCCCCAGCATTTT. Translated, it gives CASSQEAGQGSNQPQHF.

This chain connects TRBV12-5 to TRBJ2-7, with D tentatively TRBD2 (6 bases). V lost 0 bases and J lost 3, with 12 bases in between. This CDR3 has 15 residues. Per the germline V gene, CDR1 is LGHNT and CDR2 is FRNRAP. The CDR3 DNA reads TGTGCTAGTGGTTTGGTAATAGCGGACTACTACGAGCAGTACGTC. Encoded protein: CASGLVIADYYEQYV.

The V gene is TRBV28, the J gene TRBJ1-6, with 12 bases lining up with TRBD1. The V segment lost 5 bases and the J segment 8 bases; nucleotides outside the gene matches: 4. Germline assignment: CDR1 MDHEN and CDR2 SYDVKM. This CDR3 is built from 15 residues. The CDR3 nucleotides read TGTGCCAGCAGTAGACGGGACAGGGGGCATTCACCCCTCCACTTT. It specifies CASSRRDRGHSPLHF.

The chain uses TRBV9 and TRBJ2-1; 10 bases fit TRBD2. The V and J ends lost 4 bases and 11 bases, in that order; junction bases with no gene match: 6. The CDR3 is made up of 13 amino acids. The germline gives CDR1 SGDLS, CDR2 YYNGEE. CDR3 protein: CASSTPGLAKQFF. DNA of the CDR3: TGTGCCAGCAGCACACCGGGACTAGCGAAGCAGTTCTTC.

The chain recombines TRBV6-1 with TRBJ2-7; 7 positions agree with TRBD2. Germline CDR1 MNHNS, CDR2 SASEGT. After removal of 2 bases from V and 7 bases from J, the junction contained 14 bases not matched to a gene. The CDR3 runs 16 residues. DNA for the CDR3: TGTGCCAGCAGTGAATCTATGGGGGGGATAGGAGAAGAGCAGTACTTC. Translated, it gives CASSESMGGIGEEQYF.

The rearrangement uses TRBV18 and TRBJ2-6, with a tentative D call TRBD1 (6 bases). The germline CDR1 and CDR2 sequences are KGHSH and LQKENI. Between the trimmed V and J ends, which lost 3 bases and 4 bases, there was a span of 13 bases. CDR3 size: 16 residues. For the CDR3, the DNA is TGTGCCAGCTCACCTTTCACAGGGTTCGGGGCCAACGTCCTGACTTTC. Its protein product is CASSPFTGFGANVLTF.

The V call is TRBV27, the J call TRBJ2-5; TRBD1 matches at 11 bases. CDR1 and CDR2 (germline): MNHEY, SMNVEV (reference sequence). The V gene end was trimmed by 5 bases and the J gene end by 5 bases; junction bases not matched to a gene: 7. This CDR3 is built from 15 residues. The CDR3 sequence is CASSPRTGGVETQYF. The CDR3 DNA reads TGTGCCAGCAGTCCACGGACAGGGGGCGTGGAGACCCAGTACTTC.

The chain is built from TRBV9 and TRBJ2-1; TRBD2 matches at 8 bases. CDR3 length: 14 amino acids. The junction had 8 bases not matched to a gene; V was cut back by 3 bases and J by 9 bases. Germline assignment: CDR1 SGDLS and CDR2 YYNGEE. The CDR3: CASSGGLAGSEQFF. DNA for the CDR3: TGTGCCAGCAGCGGCGGACTAGCAGGGTCTGAGCAGTTCTTC.

The rearrangement links TRBV14 to TRBJ2-7, with D possibly matching TRBD2 (5 bases). The CDR3 is 15 amino acids. Trimming removed 4 bases at V and 2 bases at J, with 15 bases between. In germline, CDR1 is SGHDN, CDR2 FVKESK. In DNA, the CDR3 is TGTGCCAGCAGCCTTTACAATCTAGCTGCCTACGAGCAGTACTTC. Translated, it gives CASSLYNLAAYEQYF.

This chain joins TRBV19 and TRBJ1-1; 7 bases match TRBD1. The germline V gene has CDR1 LNHDA and CDR2 SQIVND (reference sequence). J lost 0 bases, V lost 8 bases, and 6 bases had no gene match. CDR3 length: 14 amino acids. CDR3 sequence: CASSKTGMNTEAFF. The DNA of the CDR3 is TGTGCCAGTTCTAAGACAGGGATGAACACTGAAGCTTTCTTT. Variable domain in full (rest from reference TRBV19 and TRBJ1-1): DGGITQSPKYLFRKEGQNVTLSCEQNLNHDAMYWYRQDPGQGLRLIYYSQIVNDFQKGDIAEGYSVSREKKESFPLTVTSAQKNPTAFYLCASSKTGMNTEAFFGQGTRLTVV.

The rearrangement joins TRBV5-4 to TRBJ2-7; D possibly corresponds to TRBD2 (5 bases). Germline V gene data show CDR1 as SGHNT and CDR2 as YYREEE (reference sequence). Trimming removed 0 bases at V and 6 bases at J, with 13 bases between. The CDR3 spans 14 residues. The CDR3 DNA is TGTGCCAGCAGCTTGGGGGTCGGGGTTATCGAGCAGTACGTC. Its translation is CASSLGVGVIEQYV.

The chain combines TRBV18 with TRBJ1-2; maybe TRBD1 (5 bases). This CDR3 has 14 amino acids. The V end was cut by 2 bases, the J end by 8 bases, with 15 bases between. Germline values: CDR1 KGHSH, CDR2 LQKENI. Here the CDR3 DNA reads TGTGCCAGCTCACCAACCCTGGGGGGGTCCGGCTACACCTTC. It specifies CASSPTLGGSGYTF.

The chain recombines TRBV2 with TRBJ2-3, with D unresolved. Trimming stripped 5 bases from V and 5 bases from J, with 5 bases between. The CDR3 has 11 amino acids. Germline-derived CDR1 and CDR2 are SNHLY and FYNNEI. The CDR3 sequence: CASSLRDTQYF. CDR3 nucleotide sequence: TGTGCCAGCAGTCTTAGAGATACGCAGTATTTT.

This clone was observed at least ten times. The chain joins TRBV29-1 to TRBJ1-1; D is perhaps TRBD1 (5 bases). The CDR3 spans 13 residues. Trimming stripped 6 bases from V and 2 bases from J, with 13 bases between. Germline loops: CDR1 SQVTM, CDR2 ANQGSEA. This CDR3 is CSVWGEGNTEAFF. Here the CDR3 DNA reads TGCAGCGTCTGGGGGGAGGGTAACACTGAAGCTTTCTTT.

The rearrangement uses TRBV5-1 and TRBJ2-5, with 7 bases that match TRBD2. Germline V gene lookup returns CDR1 SGHRS and CDR2 YFSETQ. The CDR3 has 15 residues. V was pared by 1 base and J by 2 bases, with 5 bases of the junction left unmatched. In DNA form, the CDR3 reads TGCGCCAGCAGCTTGATTGGGGGAGGGCAAGAGACCCAGTACTTC. Translated, it gives CASSLIGGGQETQYF.

The CDR3 spells CASSDGASQGYTF. Written as DNA, the CDR3 is TGTGCCAGCAGTGACGGGGCCTCTCAAGGCTACACCTTC. The chain employs TRBV6-4 and TRBJ1-2, with D perhaps TRBD1 (5 bases). The CDR3 runs to 13 residues. Trimming left V 2 bases short and J 8 bases short, with 12 bases between. Germline assignment: CDR1 MRHNA and CDR2 SNTAGT.

The chain has TRBV27 and TRBJ2-3, with D maybe TRBD2 (6 bases). The CDR3 covers 16 residues. The germline gives CDR1 MNHEY, CDR2 SMNVEV (reference sequence). Trimming pared 2 bases from V and 10 bases from J, leaving 22 bases between. The CDR3 is CASSLQPGLLPPPQYF. CDR3 bases: TGTGCCAGCAGTTTACAACCGGGACTTTTGCCCCCTCCGCAGTATTTT.